This TCR beta chain was sequenced for a study of OX40 agonist ivuxolimab in advanced cancers. This CDR3 is built from 13 residues. Germline values: CDR1 MNHEY, CDR2 SVGAGI. Losses at the gene ends were 7 bases for V and 10 bases for J; bases not matched to a gene: 12. General study results and limits: Both CD4+ and CD8+ T cell populations in blood had undergone clonal expansion by week 6 at 0.1 to 3.0 mg/kg. Partly responding patients at 0.1-3.0 mg/kg showed some of the smallest clonal expansion.

TCRdb's table, derived via immunoSEQ multiplex PCR, lists solely in-frame clones and lacks some. The sample has some 68,000 clones, 88% seen once. A note on this clone: The antigen is not known.

The source is an adult with an advanced solid tumor such as melanoma, head and neck, liver or kidney cancer. Sequenced here: CD4+ or CD8+ T cells sorted from blood, sampled in a trial of the OX40 agonist ivuxolimab. V and J are TRBV6-5 and TRBJ1-1; 7 bases are shared with TRBD1. The CDR3: CASTPTGARGAFF. CDR3 DNA sequence: TGTGCCAGCACCCCTACAGGGGCCCGGGGAGCTTTCTTT.